The text below deals with one T cell receptor beta chain. This entry is derived from a study of regulatory T cells in long-lasting Graves disease. Library construction for TCR beta used iRepertoire HTBI primers and Arm-PCR of CDR3 regions. One entry per CDR3 protein, called by TCRdb with MiXCR from the multiplex PCR reads. The sample lists 700,000 or so distinct CDR3 sequences; around 32% were seen once. As for time point: persistent/refractory GD, antithyroid drugs over 5 years with positive TRAb. Construction of the TCR library relied on RNA isolated from PBMCs. CDR1 SGHAT and CDR2 FQNNGV come from the germline V gene. CDR3 size: 15 residues. The J segment lost 5 bases and the V segment lost 3 bases, leaving 9 bases of the junction unmatched.

The J gene is TRBJ2-7, the V gene TRBV11-2, with 8 nucleotides matching TRBD2. The sequence came from a female donor with Graves disease. The sequencing here drew on peripheral blood mononuclear cells (PBMCs), taken when the disease was refractory, from a patient treated with antithyroid drugs. CDR3 DNA: TGTGCCAGCAGCTTTATCGGGAGGGCCGCGGACGAGCAGTACTTC. Its translation is CASSFIGRAADEQYF.